These T cell receptor beta chains were read from a single sample in a study of blood T cell repertoires in COVID-19. The data were produced by immunoSEQ multiplex PCR, yet TCRdb's version contains in-frame clones alone and is incomplete. This table holds under 350,000 clones, 90% found once. The material sequenced was PBMCs or T cells enriched from blood (not recorded which). All receptors derive from a man aged 60-69 years who had recovered from COVID-19. CDR3s include the opening cysteine and the closing phenylalanine or tryptophan. Each record gives: clone size, J gene, D gene, V gene, CDR3 DNA, CDR3 protein. D genes are given only for firm matches. Size is stated for part of the rows, as once, few or many counts, or as a class when the clone is expanded.

clone_size: .; j_call: TRBJ2-1; d_call: TRBD2; v_call: TRBV3-1/TRBV3-2; cdr3_nt: TGTGCCAGCAGCTTTAGGACCGGGACTAGCGGGGACAATGAGCAGTTCTTC; cdr3_aa: CASSFRTGTSGDNEQFF
clone_size: .; j_call: TRBJ2-5; d_call: TRBD2; v_call: TRBV7-9; cdr3_nt: TGTGCCAGCAGCGCGGGGACTAGCGGGAGAGCGGGGGAGACCCAGTACTTC; cdr3_aa: CASSAGTSGRAGETQYF
clone_size: .; j_call: TRBJ2-3; d_call: TRBD2; v_call: TRBV29-1; cdr3_nt: TGCAGCGTTGGCTCGGGACTAGCGGGAGCCTCAGATACGCAGTATTTT; cdr3_aa: CSVGSGLAGASDTQYF
clone_size: .; j_call: TRBJ2-2; d_call: TRBD1; v_call: TRBV4-2; cdr3_nt: TGTGCCAGCAGCCAAGCGGGGACAGGGGGAAACACCGGGGAGCTGTTTTTT; cdr3_aa: CASSQAGTGGNTGELFF
clone_size: few; j_call: TRBJ1-1; d_call: .; v_call: TRBV5-1; cdr3_nt: TGCGCCAGCAGCTTGGCCGGCGGGAACACTGAAGCTTTCTTT; cdr3_aa: CASSLAGGNTEAFF
clone_size: .; j_call: TRBJ2-7; d_call: .; v_call: TRBV7-9; cdr3_nt: TGTGCCAGCAGCTTCGATCTGAGAGGGCCCTACGAGCAGTACTTC; cdr3_aa: CASSFDLRGPYEQYF
clone_size: .; j_call: TRBJ2-1; d_call: .; v_call: TRBV6-4; cdr3_nt: TGTGCCAGCAGTGACCGAACTCCACCCTACAATGAGCAGTTCTTC; cdr3_aa: CASSDRTPPYNEQFF
clone_size: once; j_call: TRBJ1-2; d_call: TRBD1; v_call: TRBV5-6; cdr3_nt: TGTGCCAGCAGCTTTGATCTACAGGGGTTCGGGGGCTACACCTTC; cdr3_aa: CASSFDLQGFGGYTF
clone_size: .; j_call: TRBJ1-5; d_call: TRBD1; v_call: TRBV7-2; cdr3_nt: TGTGCCAGCAGCTTAATAGGGACAGGGGGACAGCCCCAGCATTTT; cdr3_aa: CASSLIGTGGQPQHF
clone_size: .; j_call: TRBJ1-3; d_call: .; v_call: TRBV7-8; cdr3_nt: TGTGCCAGCAGCTTAGTTTCAGGGTTTTCTGGAAACACCATATATTTT; cdr3_aa: CASSLVSGFSGNTIYF
clone_size: few; j_call: TRBJ2-4; d_call: .; v_call: TRBV5-4; cdr3_nt: TGTGCCAGCAGCTTCTATCAGGGCCGGCTAGCCAAAAACATTCAGTACTTC; cdr3_aa: CASSFYQGRLAKNIQYF
clone_size: .; j_call: TRBJ1-2; d_call: TRBD1; v_call: TRBV10-2; cdr3_nt: TGCGCCAGCAGTTCCGGGACAGGATTAAACTATGGCTACACCTTC; cdr3_aa: CASSSGTGLNYGYTF
clone_size: .; j_call: TRBJ1-3; d_call: .; v_call: TRBV7-3; cdr3_nt: TGTGCCAGCAGCTTACAGGGAGGCTCTGGAAACACCATATATTTT; cdr3_aa: CASSLQGGSGNTIYF
clone_size: .; j_call: TRBJ1-1; d_call: TRBD1; v_call: TRBV7-2; cdr3_nt: TGTGCCAGCAACCTACAGGGGCTAAACACTGAAGCTTTCTTT; cdr3_aa: CASNLQGLNTEAFF
clone_size: .; j_call: TRBJ1-6; d_call: .; v_call: TRBV7-9; cdr3_nt: TGTGCCAGCAGCGCACCGGGAATTAGCTCCTATAATTCACCCCTCCACTTT; cdr3_aa: CASSAPGISSYNSPLHF
clone_size: few; j_call: TRBJ1-6; d_call: TRBD1; v_call: TRBV6-6; cdr3_nt: TGTGCCAGCAGTCTACGCGCGATTGGGGACAGTGATTCACCCCTCCACTTT; cdr3_aa: CASSLRAIGDSDSPLHF
clone_size: .; j_call: TRBJ2-7; d_call: TRBD2; v_call: TRBV4-2; cdr3_nt: TGTGCCAGCAGCCAAGTCCAGGCAACTAGCGGATACTACGAGCAGTACTTC; cdr3_aa: CASSQVQATSGYYEQYF
clone_size: .; j_call: TRBJ1-4; d_call: TRBD1; v_call: TRBV5-6; cdr3_nt: TGTGCCAGCAGCTTGATGGACAGGCGTAATGAAAAACTGTTTTTT; cdr3_aa: CASSLMDRRNEKLFF
clone_size: .; j_call: TRBJ2-3; d_call: TRBD2; v_call: TRBV7-9; cdr3_nt: TGTGCCAGCAGCTTAGGTCCCGGGACTAGCGGGCGGGCAGATACGCAGTATTTT; cdr3_aa: CASSLGPGTSGRADTQYF
clone_size: .; j_call: TRBJ2-7; d_call: .; v_call: TRBV6-1; cdr3_nt: TGTGCCAGCAGTGAATGGTCAGGGAACCCGTCCTACGAGCAGTACTTC; cdr3_aa: CASSEWSGNPSYEQYF
clone_size: .; j_call: TRBJ1-5; d_call: .; v_call: TRBV30; cdr3_nt: TGTGCCTGGAGTGTGAGAGGGTACACAGATCAGCCCCAGCATTTT; cdr3_aa: CAWSVRGYTDQPQHF
clone_size: .; j_call: TRBJ2-1; d_call: .; v_call: TRBV11-2; cdr3_nt: TGTGCCAGCAGCTTAGGGCAGGGTTTTGTGTTCTTC; cdr3_aa: CASSLGQGFVFF
clone_size: .; j_call: TRBJ2-2; d_call: TRBD1; v_call: TRBV6-4; cdr3_nt: TGTGCCAGCAGTCGATCACAGGGGGCCGGGGAGCTGTTTTTT; cdr3_aa: CASSRSQGAGELFF
clone_size: .; j_call: TRBJ1-1; d_call: .; v_call: TRBV6-1; cdr3_nt: TGTGCCAGCAGTGAAGGGCGTTTTACAGTGAGCACTGAAGCTTTCTTT; cdr3_aa: CASSEGRFTVSTEAFF